This TCR beta chain was recorded in a study of T cells after yellow fever vaccination (dated by TCRdb to between 2018 and 2021). About the full investigation: The SMART-Seq v4 Ultra Low Input RNA kit was used to prepare libraries from fractions with low cell numbers. The cohort comprised two healthy male donors, one aged 18 to 30 and one aged 30 to 39 years. Blood was drawn at multiple timepoints before and after primary and secondary immunization, with bulk PBMC replicates and cell subsets isolated. To track T-cell clones before and after primary and booster YFV17D yellow fever vaccination, bulk TCR alpha and beta repertoires were sequenced longitudinally. Overall results and qualifications from the work: A small fraction of clonotypes appeared in both the CD4 and CD8 compartments, likely as a result of convergent recombination. After the booster, most of the clones that had expanded following primary vaccination were detected again (approximately 96% of CD4 and around 90% of CD8), which suggests that memory was broadly maintained. Compared with the primary T-cell response, the secondary T-cell response was faster but weaker, reaching its peak on day 5 rather than on day 15. Because only two donors were included in the study, the extent to which the findings can be generalized is limited. Computational filtering was needed because FACS-sorted repertoires could contain abundant contaminating clonotypes from the bulk population.

TCR cDNA was made using 5'RACE template switching, a step that added a universal primer site and unique molecular identifiers. Priming for cDNA synthesis came from both the TCR alpha and TCR beta constant segments. Library amplification involved two PCR steps, and the second step added sample barcodes and sequencing adapters. Sequencing of the libraries was done on either Illumina HiSeq 2500 (2x100 bp) or NovaSeq (2x150 bp). In the source study's methods: MIGEC handled demultiplexing of reads and collapsing into UMI consensus sequences, while MiXCR performed V(D)J alignment. Using edgeR on replicate PBMC samples, clonotypes were called vaccine-responding if FDR was below 0.01 and the log2 fold change was above 5 up to day 15. CD4 or CD8 identity was assigned to each bulk clonotype according to whether the clonotype was present at higher abundance in the sequenced CD4 repertoire or the sequenced CD8 repertoire. TCRdb trimmed public reads at Q25 via fastp, called clones via MiXCR and kept in-frame beta chains. CDR3 protein sequences are deduplicated, and each keeps its most common genes and DNA. What appears here as the V and J calls and clone size reflects TCRdb's work, not the paper's. The sample table shows 500,000 to 650,000 distinct CDR3 sequences, and roughly 12% are seen once. Of the sample, roughly 13% falls within the top ten clones.

This specimen's treatment or condition label, interpreted: live attenuated yellow fever vaccine strain. At each blood-draw timepoint, two biological replicates of bulk PBMCs were obtained. A standard Ficoll-Paque protocol was used to isolate PBMCs from peripheral blood. RNA was extracted with TriZol from bulk PBMCs, CD4 and CD8 fractions, and dextramer-positive and dextramer-negative fractions. In its sample, this clonotype was seen a few times. The antigen it recognizes is unknown. Within one base of it there is no much larger clone, and no base qualities were kept. The TCR was taken from a man aged 25 to 40 who received the YFV17D yellow fever vaccine. The source material was PBMCs, sampled on the day of the yellow fever booster vaccination.

The CDR3 protein is CASSLSQGSTGELFF. At the DNA level, the sequence is TGCGCCAGCAGCTTGAGTCAGGGAAGCACCGGGGAGCTGTTTTTT. The rearrangement combines TRBV5-1 with TRBJ2-2; D gene: possibly TRBD1, on 5 matching bases. CDR1 and CDR2 were assigned from the germline V gene as SGHRS and YFSETQ. Including cysteine and phenylalanine, the CDR3 has 15 amino acids. The entry retains the CDR3 DNA only, 45 bases that are in frame from base 1. V is clipped by 1 base and J by 4 bases, and the sequence between their germline boundaries is 11 bases long. Beyond the CDR3, the reference TRBV5-1 and TRBJ2-2 genes provide the residues; the full variable domain reads: KAGVTQTPRYLIKTRGQQVTLSCSPISGHRSVSWYQQTPGQGLQFLFEYFSETQRNKGNFPGRFSGRQFSNSRSEMNVSTLELGDSALYLCASSLSQGSTGELFFGEGSRLTVL.